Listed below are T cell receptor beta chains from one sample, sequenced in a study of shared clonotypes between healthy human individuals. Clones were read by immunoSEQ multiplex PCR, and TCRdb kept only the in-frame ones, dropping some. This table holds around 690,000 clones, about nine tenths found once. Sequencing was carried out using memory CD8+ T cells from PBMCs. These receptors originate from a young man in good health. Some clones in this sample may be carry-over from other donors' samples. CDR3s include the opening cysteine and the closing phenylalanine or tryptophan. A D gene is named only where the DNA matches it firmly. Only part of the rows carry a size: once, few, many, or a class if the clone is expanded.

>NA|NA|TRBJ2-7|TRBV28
CASSFTGNPPYEQYF
TGTGCCAGCAGTTTCACGGGGAACCCCCCCTACGAGCAGTACTTC
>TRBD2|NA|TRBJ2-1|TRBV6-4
CASSATSGRNAYNEQFF
TGTGCCAGCAGTGCGACTAGCGGGAGGAATGCCTACAATGAGCAGTTCTTC
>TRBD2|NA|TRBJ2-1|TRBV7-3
CASSAIAGTGEQFF
TGTGCCAGCAGCGCCATAGCGGGAACGGGTGAGCAGTTCTTC
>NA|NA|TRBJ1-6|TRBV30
CAWSVLAPGPPLHF
TGTGCCTGGAGTGTACTTGCCCCTGGGCCGCCCCTCCACTTT
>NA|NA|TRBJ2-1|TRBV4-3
CASSQGIAYNEQFF
TGCGCCAGCAGCCAGGGTATCGCTTACAATGAGCAGTTCTTC
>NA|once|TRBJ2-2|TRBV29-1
CSVVGQGLAGAKTGELFF
TGCAGCGTTGTGGGACAGGGCTTAGCGGGAGCGAAAACCGGGGAGCTGTTTTTT
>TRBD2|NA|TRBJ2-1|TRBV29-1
CSVLAGGPNEQFF
TGCAGCGTACTAGCGGGAGGGCCCAATGAGCAGTTCTTC
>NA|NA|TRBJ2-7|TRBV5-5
CASSAGPLLSYEQYF
TGTGCCAGCAGCGCCGGACCGCTTCTCTCCTACGAGCAGTACTTC
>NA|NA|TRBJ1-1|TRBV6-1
CASGYTGTEAFF
TGTGCCAGCGGCTATACGGGCACTGAAGCTTTCTTT
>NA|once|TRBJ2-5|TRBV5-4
CASSPYHQETQYF
TGTGCCAGCAGCCCCTATCACCAAGAGACCCAGTACTTC
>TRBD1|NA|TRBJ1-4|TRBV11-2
CASSSGQGGTNEKLFF
TGTGCCAGCAGCTCGGGACAGGGCGGGACTAATGAAAAACTGTTTTTT
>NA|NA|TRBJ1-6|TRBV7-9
CASSLSQPNSPLHF
TGTGCCAGCAGCTTATCACAGCCCAATTCACCCCTCCACTTT
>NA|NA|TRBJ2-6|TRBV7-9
CASSLGASGANVLTF
TGTGCCAGCAGCTTAGGAGCCTCTGGGGCCAACGTCCTGACTTTC
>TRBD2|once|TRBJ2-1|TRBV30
CAWGGTSSYNEQFF
TGTGCCTGGGGGGGGACTAGCTCCTACAATGAGCAGTTCTTC
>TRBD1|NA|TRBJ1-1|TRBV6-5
CASSYSRSGGTEAFF
TGTGCCAGCAGTTACTCGAGATCAGGGGGGACTGAAGCTTTCTTT
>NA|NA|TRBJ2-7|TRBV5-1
CASSRGDYEQYF
TGCGCCAGCAGCCGAGGTGACTACGAGCAGTACTTC
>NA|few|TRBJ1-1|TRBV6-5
CASSYSKGSTEAFF
TGTGCCAGCAGTTACTCGAAGGGCTCCACTGAAGCTTTCTTT
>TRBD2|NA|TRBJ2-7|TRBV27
CASSLAVAGGGYEQYF
TGTGCCAGCTCTTTAGCCGTAGCGGGAGGAGGGTACGAGCAGTACTTC
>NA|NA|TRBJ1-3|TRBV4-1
CASSQDRGRGNTIYF
TGCGCCAGCAGCCAAGATAGGGGGAGAGGAAACACCATATATTTT
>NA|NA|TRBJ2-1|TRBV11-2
CASSLDDEQFF
TGTGCCAGCAGCTTAGACGATGAGCAGTTCTTC
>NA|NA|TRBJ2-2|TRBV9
CASRRDTGELFF
TGTGCCAGCAGACGGGACACCGGGGAGCTGTTTTTT
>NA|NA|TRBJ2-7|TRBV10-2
CASGLAWGPPYEQYF
TGCGCCAGCGGGTTAGCGTGGGGGCCGCCCTACGAGCAGTACTTC
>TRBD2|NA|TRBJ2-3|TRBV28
CASSFSGGDSTDTQYF
TGTGCCAGCAGTTTTTCGGGGGGAGATAGCACAGATACGCAGTATTTT
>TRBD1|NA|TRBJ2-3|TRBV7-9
CASSLEVGTVFTDTQYF
TGTGCCAGCAGCTTAGAGGTCGGGACAGTCTTCACAGATACGCAGTATTTT